Described below is a single T cell receptor (beta chain) sequence and its context. Read sequence stops 3 residues before the CDR3 end, and the germline J gene provides the missing end. The sample is drawn from a study of T cells in women clearing cervical HPV infection. This CDR3 contains 16 residues. V gave up 0 bases and J gave up 4 bases; unmatched junction bases: 9. The germline gives CDR1 LNHDA, CDR2 SQIVND (reference sequence). Measured with immunoSEQ multiplex PCR; TCRdb has only the in-frame clones, and not every one. The clone table shows more than 20,000 clones, with the ten largest holding around 3.5%.

Input material: blood buffy coat. The receptor was isolated from a woman aged 18 to 75 with a cervical HPV16 infection that either progressed to CIN3+ or cleared (not recorded which). The chain has TRBV19 and TRBJ2-7, with 7 bases aligning to TRBD1. The CDR3 loop is CASSIDIRQGEYEQYF. The part of the CDR3 DNA that was read is TGTGCCAGTAGTATAGATATCCGGCAGGGGGAGTACGAG.